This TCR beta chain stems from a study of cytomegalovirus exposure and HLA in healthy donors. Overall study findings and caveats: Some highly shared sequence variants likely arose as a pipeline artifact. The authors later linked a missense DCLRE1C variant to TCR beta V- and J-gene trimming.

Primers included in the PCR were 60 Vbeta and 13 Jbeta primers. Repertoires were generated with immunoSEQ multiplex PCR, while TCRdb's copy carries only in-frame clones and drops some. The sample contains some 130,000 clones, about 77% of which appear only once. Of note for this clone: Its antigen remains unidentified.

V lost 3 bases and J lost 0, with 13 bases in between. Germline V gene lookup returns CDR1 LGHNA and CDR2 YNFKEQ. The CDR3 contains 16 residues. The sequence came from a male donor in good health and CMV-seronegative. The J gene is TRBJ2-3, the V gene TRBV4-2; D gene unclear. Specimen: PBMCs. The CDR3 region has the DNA TGTGCCAGCAGCCACGGGTCTAGTACTAGCACAGATACGCAGTATTTT. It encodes CASSHGSSTSTDTQYF.